The T cell receptor (beta chain) under discussion was sequenced for a study of beta chain features in type 1 diabetes. The isolated RNA, all of it, was reverse transcribed, so expressed TCRB transcripts were what got sequenced. TCRdb's copy holds only in-frame clones and misses some; the assay was immunoSEQ multiplex PCR. The sample shows 680,000 or so clones, 15% to 19% of them seen only once. In regard to this clone: Its specificity is unknown.

Study outcomes and limitations: Whether HLA type affects TCRB rearrangement stayed undetermined in the present work.

This CDR3 has 17 residues. J lost 7 bases, V lost 1 base, and 15 bases had no gene match. The germline CDR1 and CDR2 sequences are LGHNA and YSLEER. This chain uses TRBV4-3 with TRBJ2-7, with TRBD2 identical over 8 bases. The sequenced sample was naive CD4+ T cells from blood. This receptor was identified in a young man in good health. CDR3 bases: TGCGCCAGCAGCCAAGCCCTCGGCGGGAGGACCGCTAGAGAGCAGTACTTC. Translated, it gives CASSQALGGRTAREQYF.